This T cell receptor beta chain was obtained from a study of shared clonotypes between healthy human individuals (dated by TCRdb to about 2020). About the investigation overall: A few men and two women, aged 18 to 49 years, made up the cohort. Blood TCR repertoires of five healthy adults were deeply sequenced to estimate repertoire size and the extent of clonotype sharing between individuals. For each donor, CD4 naive and CD4 memory were each run on three plates, CD8 naive on two plates, and CD8 memory on one plate. Per donor, leukapheresis produced somewhere between about 0.8 and 9 billion PBMCs. To increase sequencing depth and limit assay-specific biases, different laboratories used diverse techniques to prepare libraries and sequence TCR repertoires. Results the study describes overall, beyond this receptor: Compared with non-shared clonotypes, the clonotypes found in all four sorted-subset donors had higher generation probabilities. Based on pairwise subsampling, the degree of clonotype sharing among donors was expected to be affected by sequencing depth. The genetic and exposure-history diversity represented was limited by the small number of donors. Incomplete sequencing was indicated by rarefaction of sorted-subset datasets, despite the large sequencing depth. Naive subsets generally had larger estimated clonotype richness than memory subsets. Roughly 5% of naive CD4, 3.5% of naive CD8, 2.3% of memory CD4, and approximately 0.39% of memory CD8 clonotypes were shared across a few donors. Sampling was restricted to blood, and TCR repertoires in tissues likely differ from the TCR repertoires found in blood.

Note on this clone: Its antigen is still unknown. No per-base quality is available; no much larger clone lies one base away.

TCR CDR3 regions were amplified from genomic DNA by multiplex PCR using the deep immunoSEQ assay. Extracted genomic DNA from each cell subset was spread evenly across all wells of several immunoSEQ 96-well plates, with each plate serving as a replicate. For sorted subsets, around 0.2 ug genomic DNA, equal to 30,000 or so T cell genomes, was loaded into each replicate PCR. Purified libraries were quantified with a Qubit 3.0 fluorometer, sized on a Bioanalyzer 2100, and re-quantified with the KAPA Library Quantification kit. Each immunoSEQ 96-well plate was sequenced on its own single-read 150-cycle Illumina NextSeq 550 flow cell. On the authors' methods: The immunoSEQ output contained only junctional sequences without quality scores, so filtering could not match that applied to full-length reads. Sequences were annotated with PyIR, a Python wrapper for IgBLAST v1.9, and V/J genes and CDR3 were assigned using IMGT germline references. Reads were filtered out if the reads had weak V/J assignments (E-value above 1e-6), no CDR3, stop codons, out-of-frame junctions, or ambiguous translated residues. A V3J clonotype was defined by an identical inferred V gene, J gene, and CDR3 amino acid sequence. Percentage overlap between repertoires was calculated by dividing the number of shared unique clonotypes by the size of the smaller repertoire. Richness of each repertoire was evaluated using RTK rarefaction, the Chao1 estimator, and Recon v2.1 estimates of unobserved clonotypes. OLGA was used to compute generation probabilities for all TCRbeta clonotypes that the gDNA method yielded from a handful of donors. TCRdb retrieved this table from immuneACCESS and kept in-frame rearrangements only. Not all clones are present; in checked studies, unresolved V genes account for under half, and no reason is known for the remainder. The V and J calls and clone size are taken from that table; D and trimming were inferred from the DNA. Present in this sample are a few million clones, more than 90% of which were seen just once. The top ten clonotypes cover under 0.15% of the sample.

V loses 3 bases, J loses 6 bases, and the germline ends lie 15 bases apart. CDR1 SQVTM and CDR2 ANQGSEA were looked up in the germline V gene. CDR3 length: 13 amino acids, cysteine to phenylalanine. Of the read, only the CDR3 DNA is kept; its 39 bases are in frame from base 1. The donors were healthy, HIV-negative adults with no recently reported acute infections or vaccinations. Every donor was a Caucasian adult residing in Nashville, Tennessee, USA. CD4+ T cells were enriched through magnetic negative selection, after which naive cells were positively selected on CD45RA and the remaining negative fraction served as the memory subset. Blood was obtained by leukapheresis, after which PBMCs were separated by Ficoll-Histopaque density gradient centrifugation and cryopreserved in liquid nitrogen vapor phase. Analytical flow cytometry was used to check the purity and quantity of every magnetically sorted T cell population. Genomic DNA was isolated from each sorted fraction and quantified by UV absorbance on a Nanodrop 2000c.

Sequencing input: naive CD4+ T cells sorted from blood. The sample's cell subset or site label, in plain terms: CD45RA+ positively selected. The chain joins TRBV29-1 to TRBJ2-7; the D gene is perhaps TRBD2, on 5 matching bases. The receptor comes from a man aged 18 to 30 in good health. The nucleotides are TGCAGCGTTGATCGGGGAAATGGTGCCGAGCAGTACTTC. It translates as CSVDRGNGAEQYF.